These 26 T cell receptor beta chains came from one sample sequenced in a study of blood T cell repertoires in COVID-19. Assay used: immunoSEQ multiplex PCR; TCRdb lists only in-frame clones, some missing. The sample includes under 500,000 clones, about 89% seen only once; the top ten take roughly 4.3%. Sequencing used peripheral blood. The source is a woman between 25 and 40 years old with acute or convalescent COVID-19.

This clone was seen once. The rearrangement links TRBV27 to TRBJ2-1, with a possible D match to TRBD1 (6 bases). This CDR3 region has 17 residues. Trimming pared 2 bases from V and 4 bases from J, leaving 18 bases between. Germline-derived CDR1 and CDR2 are MNHEY and SMNVEV (reference sequence). The CDR3 sequence: CASSLTRERGFYNEQFF. The DNA for the CDR3 is TGTGCCAGCAGTTTAACCAGGGAGAGGGGGTTTTACAATGAGCAGTTCTTC.

The rearrangement links TRBV15 to TRBJ1-2, with 10 bases identical to TRBD1. The CDR3 length is 15 residues. V was clipped by 5 bases and J by 8 bases; unmatched bases: 11. Germline lookup yields CDR1 LNHNV and CDR2 YYDKDF (reference sequence). As DNA, the CDR3 is TGTGCCACCAGCCCCGACAGGGGGCCGACGTTCGGCTACACCTTC. The encoded protein is CATSPDRGPTFGYTF.

The V call is TRBV9, the J call TRBJ2-2, with D perhaps matching TRBD1 (6 bases). Germline CDR1 reads SGDLS; CDR2 reads YYNGEE. The CDR3 runs to 12 residues. With 3 bases removed from V and 7 bases from J, the gap between germline ends came to 7 bases. The CDR3 coding sequence is TGTGCCAGCAGCGCAGGGGTCGGGGAGCTGTTTTTT. As protein: CASSAGVGELFF.

This rearrangement joins TRBV5-1 to TRBJ2-3, with D perhaps TRBD2 (6 bases). Trimming stripped 0 bases from V and 4 bases from J, with 12 bases between. Per the germline V gene, CDR1 is SGHRS and CDR2 is YFSETQ. The CDR3 is 15 residues long. The CDR3 protein is CASSLVGGYADTQYF. In DNA form, the CDR3 reads TGCGCCAGCAGCTTGGTTGGGGGGTACGCAGATACGCAGTATTTT. The complete variable domain, with remaining parts taken from reference TRBV5-1 and TRBJ2-3, reads KAGVTQTPRYLIKTRGQQVTLSCSPISGHRSVSWYQQTPGQGLQFLFEYFSETQRNKGNFPGRFSGRQFSNSRSEMNVSTLELGDSALYLCASSLVGGYADTQYFGPGTRLTVL.

The table lists this clone with a few counts. This sequence joins TRBV4-1 and TRBJ1-5, with 10 bases matching TRBD1. Germline V lookup: CDR1 MGHRA, CDR2 YSYEKL. CDR3 length equals 14 residues. V was clipped by 4 bases and J by 6 bases; unmatched bases: 3. The CDR3 coding sequence is TGCGCCAGCAGCCCCGGACAGGGGGGTCAGCCCCAGCATTTT. Protein sequence: CASSPGQGGQPQHF.

This sequence joins TRBV9 and TRBJ1-2; TRBD1 aligns across 7 bases. Germline lookup yields CDR1 SGDLS and CDR2 YYNGEE. The V segment lost 3 bases and the J segment 7 bases; nucleotides outside the gene matches: 3. The CDR3 has 12 residues. For the CDR3, the DNA is TGTGCCAGCAGCGAGGGGACAGTTGGCTACACCTTC. The encoded protein is CASSEGTVGYTF.

This chain connects TRBV5-1 to TRBJ2-2, with D possibly matching TRBD2 (7 bases). Trimming cost V 4 bases and J 12 bases, with 16 bases left between them. The CDR3 runs to 13 residues. CDR1 and CDR2 from the germline V gene are SGHRS and YFSETQ. The CDR3 is CASSPPGGGQLFF. The CDR3 DNA reads as TGCGCCAGCAGCCCCCCGGGGGGCGGTCAGCTGTTTTTT.

The J gene is TRBJ2-2, the V gene TRBV6-2 or TRBV6-3, with D maybe TRBD2 (5 bases). Germline V gives CDR1 MNHEY, CDR2 SVGEGT. Deletions cut 2 bases from V and 5 bases from J, with 18 bases between. The CDR3 extends over 17 amino acids. The CDR3 protein is CASSYSSQMRGTGELFF. The CDR3, as DNA: TGTGCCAGCAGTTACAGCTCCCAGATGAGAGGGACCGGGGAGCTGTTTTTT.

The CDR3 spells CASSVGGLAGGNIQYF. The CDR3 DNA reads as TGTGCCAGCAGCGTAGGTGGACTAGCGGGGGGCAACATTCAGTACTTC. The chain employs TRBV9 and TRBJ2-4; 14 nucleotides agree with TRBD2. This CDR3 has 16 amino acids. CDR1 and CDR2 from the germline V gene are SGDLS and YYNGEE. Losses at the gene ends were 0 bases for V and 7 bases for J; bases not matched to a gene: 3.

The chain joins TRBV6-6 to TRBJ1-4, with 8 bases identical to TRBD1. This CDR3 region has 14 residues. With 5 bases clipped from V and 7 bases from J, the junction kept 6 bases outside the gene matches. Per germline, CDR1 MNHNY and CDR2 SVGAGI (reference sequence). Here the CDR3 DNA reads TGTGCCAGCAGTCGGACAGGGTCTTTTGAAAAACTGTTTTTT. It encodes CASSRTGSFEKLFF.

The chain has TRBV6-5 and TRBJ1-6; D uncertain. Trimming removed 6 bases from V and 1 base from J, with 4 bases in between. Germline V gene lookup returns CDR1 MNHEY and CDR2 SVGAGI. This CDR3 is built from 13 residues. CDR3 amino acids: CASRASYNSPLHF. For the CDR3, the DNA is TGTGCCAGCAGAGCTTCCTATAATTCACCCCTCCACTTT.

The rearrangement links TRBV9 to TRBJ2-6, with D possibly being TRBD1 (6 bases). CDR1 SGDLS and CDR2 YYNGEE come from the germline V gene. Trimming stripped 3 bases from V and 4 bases from J, with 14 bases between. This CDR3 region has 16 residues. CDR3 in DNA: TGTGCCAGCAGCGCCAGGACAGTAACCGGGGCCAACGTCCTGACTTTC. It is translated as CASSARTVTGANVLTF.

This rearrangement joins TRBV5-4 to TRBJ2-3, with 10 nucleotides matching TRBD1. V was pared by 7 bases and J by 2 bases, with 7 bases of the junction left unmatched. Germline loops: CDR1 SGHNT, CDR2 YYREEE (reference sequence). The CDR3 is 15 residues long. The CDR3 spells CASYSDRGPTDTQYF. The CDR3 DNA reads TGTGCCAGCTATTCTGACAGGGGGCCCACAGATACGCAGTATTTT.

The rearrangement links TRBV5-4 to TRBJ1-2, with D possibly being TRBD1 (5 bases). Looked up from germline, CDR1 is SGHNT and CDR2 is YYREEE (reference sequence). V shed 4 bases and J shed 0 bases, with 10 bases lying between them. This CDR3 is 14 amino acids long. The DNA of the CDR3 is TGTGCCAGCAGCCCCGGGGGGGCTAACTATGGCTACACCTTC. This encodes CASSPGGANYGYTF.

The genes are TRBV9 and TRBJ2-3; 8 bases fit TRBD1. Germline V gene data show CDR1 as SGDLS and CDR2 as YYNGEE. This CDR3 has 19 amino acids. J gave up 3 bases and V 0 bases, and 15 bases lay outside the gene matches. The CDR3 coding sequence is TGTGCCAGCAGCGTAGTTGGAGACAGGGGATCGGAAGAGACAGATACGCAGTATTTT. It codes for CASSVVGDRGSEETDTQYF. The complete variable domain, with remaining parts taken from reference TRBV9 and TRBJ2-3, reads DSGVTQTPKHLITATGQRVTLRCSPRSGDLSVYWYQQSLDQGLQFLIQYYNGEERAKGNILERFSAQQFPDLHSELNLSSLELGDSALYFCASSVVGDRGSEETDTQYFGPGTRLTVL.

The table lists this clone with a count of one. The chain is built from TRBV4-2 and TRBJ2-7; TRBD1 aligns across 8 bases. Germline lookup yields CDR1 LGHNA and CDR2 YNFKEQ. The CDR3 is made up of 14 amino acids. The junction had 8 bases not matched to a gene; V was cut back by 7 bases and J by 3 bases. The CDR3 coding sequence is TGTGCCAGCAAACAGGGGGGCGGTCGCTACGAGCAGTACTTC. Encoded protein: CASKQGGGRYEQYF.

The sample holds one count of this clone. The chain recombines TRBV27 with TRBJ2-7, with TRBD1 identical over 7 bases. Germline CDR1 MNHEY, CDR2 SMNVEV (reference sequence). This CDR3 has 19 residues. V was pared by 6 bases and J by 4 bases, with 24 bases of the junction left unmatched. This chain's CDR3 is CASSPPTLIQGLPGYEQYF. CDR3 bases: TGTGCCAGCAGCCCACCGACGCTTATACAGGGGCTTCCGGGGTACGAGCAGTACTTC.

The rearrangement joins TRBV24-1 to TRBJ2-1; TRBD2 agrees at 8 bases. Germline trimming cut 1 base from V and 6 bases from J; bases unmatched to any gene: 7. The CDR3 runs 16 residues. Looked up from germline, CDR1 is KGHDR and CDR2 is SFDVKD. The CDR3 DNA is TGTGCCACCAGTGATTTCCGGCGGGGGGTGGTCAATGAGCAGTTCTTC. Residues: CATSDFRRGVVNEQFF.

This clone was picked up one time. The V and J genes are TRBV3-1 (or the pseudogene TRBV3-2) and TRBJ2-1, with D possibly TRBD2 on 5 matching bases. Germline-derived CDR1 and CDR2 are LGHDT and YNNKEL (reference sequence). V was shortened by 4 bases and J by 7 bases, with 14 bases between the two germline ends. There are 14 residues in the CDR3. Here the CDR3 reads CASSPALAGNEQFF. The CDR3, as DNA: TGTGCCAGCAGCCCCGCTCTAGCTGGTAATGAGCAGTTCTTC.

The V call is TRBV7-9, the J call TRBJ2-7; maybe TRBD1 (6 bases). The V end was cut by 6 bases, the J end by 6 bases, with 12 bases between. Per the germline V gene, CDR1 is SEHNR and CDR2 is FQNEAQ (reference sequence). This CDR3 spans 12 amino acids. CDR3 sequence reads: CASSYTGTEQYF. The CDR3 nucleotides read TGTGCCAGCAGTTATACAGGGACCGAGCAGTACTTC.

CDR3 region: CERRGSGNTIYF. The CDR3 nucleotides are TGTGAGCGCCGGGGCTCTGGAAACACCATATATTTT. This rearrangement joins TRBV5-5 to TRBJ1-3; D not resolved. The CDR3 runs 12 residues. In germline, CDR1 is SGHKS, CDR2 YYEKEE (reference sequence).

CDR3 protein: CASSLGEGFRKQYF. In nucleotides, the CDR3 is TGTGCCAGCAGCTTGGGGGAGGGGTTTAGGAAGCAGTACTTC. The chain combines TRBV5-6 with TRBJ2-7, with 7 bases aligning to TRBD2. The CDR3 sequence is 14 residues long. The germline gives CDR1 SGHDT, CDR2 YYEEEE. V shed 0 bases and J 8 bases; nucleotides not matched to a gene: 8.

The rearrangement joins TRBV18 to TRBJ2-3; TRBD1 matches at 8 bases. The germline CDR1 and CDR2 sequences are KGHSH and LQKENI. V lost 2 bases to trimming and J lost 5 bases; unmatched junction nucleotides: 12. This CDR3 comprises 17 residues. CDR3 sequence reads: CASSPGGFGRGRDTQYF. For the CDR3, the DNA is TGTGCCAGCTCACCAGGTGGCTTTGGCAGGGGGCGAGATACGCAGTATTTT.

The chain links TRBV5-1 to TRBJ2-1; a weak D match, TRBD2 (7 bases). Germline V lookup: CDR1 SGHRS, CDR2 YFSETQ. V was shortened by 0 bases and J by 8 bases, with 18 bases between the two germline ends. The CDR3 has 16 amino acids. The CDR3 reads CASSLGILGGPDEQFF. In nucleotides, the CDR3 is TGCGCCAGCAGCTTGGGGATACTGGGGGGGCCGGATGAGCAGTTCTTC.

This clone appeared a single time. The rearrangement joins TRBV28 to TRBJ2-7, with a tentative D call TRBD1 (6 bases). The CDR3 length is 14 residues. The germline CDR1 and CDR2 sequences are MDHEN and SYDVKM. The V end lost 6 bases, the J end lost 5 bases, and 17 bases lay between the germline ends. The CDR3 is CASRGSRGEDEQYF. CDR3 bases: TGTGCCAGCAGAGGCTCCAGGGGCGAGGACGAGCAGTACTTC.

The V gene is TRBV30, the J gene TRBJ2-7; 8 positions agree with TRBD2. CDR3 size: 14 residues. Trimming at V came to 3 bases and at J to 0 bases, leaving 4 bases not matched to a gene. The germline V gene encodes CDR1 GTSNPN and CDR2 SVGIG (reference sequence). The chain's CDR3 is CAWRRGGSSYEQYF. In nucleotides, the CDR3 is TGTGCCTGGAGACGCGGGGGGAGCTCCTACGAGCAGTACTTC.